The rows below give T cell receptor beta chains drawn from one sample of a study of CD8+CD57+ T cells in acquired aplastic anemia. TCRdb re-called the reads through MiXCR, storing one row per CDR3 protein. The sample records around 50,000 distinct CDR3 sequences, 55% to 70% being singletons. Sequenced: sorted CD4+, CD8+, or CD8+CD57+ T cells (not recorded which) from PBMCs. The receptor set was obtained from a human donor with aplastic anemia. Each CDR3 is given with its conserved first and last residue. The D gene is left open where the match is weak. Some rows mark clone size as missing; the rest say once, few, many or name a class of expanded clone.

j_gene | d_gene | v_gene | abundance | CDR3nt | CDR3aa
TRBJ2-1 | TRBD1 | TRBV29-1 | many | TGCAGCACCCCGGGACAGGGTCCGAATGAGCAGTTCTTC | CSTPGQGPNEQFF
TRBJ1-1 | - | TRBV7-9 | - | TGTGCCAGCAGCTTGAGGGGGGCGGGCACTGAAGCTTTCTTT | CASSLRGAGTEAFF
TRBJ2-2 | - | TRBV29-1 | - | TGCAGCGTTGCACGCACCTCGAACACCGGGGAGCTGTTTTTT | CSVARTSNTGELFF
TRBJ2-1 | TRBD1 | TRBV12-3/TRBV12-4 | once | TGTGCCAGCAGTTTGGACAGGTACAATGAGCAGTTCTTC | CASSLDRYNEQFF
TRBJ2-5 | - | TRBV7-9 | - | TGTGCCAGCAGCCGGGAACCACACCAAGAGACCCAGTACTTC | CASSREPHQETQYF
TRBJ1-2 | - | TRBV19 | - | TGTGCCAGTAATCACAGGGATAACTATGGCTACACCTTC | CASNHRDNYGYTF
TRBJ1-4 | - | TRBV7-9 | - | TGTGCCAGCAGCACGGGAGTTAAAGGAGAAAAACTGTTTTTT | CASSTGVKGEKLFF
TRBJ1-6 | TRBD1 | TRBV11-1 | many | TGTGCCAGCAGCTTATTACAGGGGGCGAATTCACCCCTCCACTTT | CASSLLQGANSPLHF
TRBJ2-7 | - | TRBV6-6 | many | TGTGCCAGCAGTTACGGGAAGGGTGGCGAGCAGTACTTC | CASSYGKGGEQYF
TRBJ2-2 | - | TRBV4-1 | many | TGCGCCAGCAGCCAAGTCCGATTCGGGGCCGGGGAGCTGTTTTTT | CASSQVRFGAGELFF
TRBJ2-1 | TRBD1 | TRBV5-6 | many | TGTGCCAGCAGCTTGGTGACAGGGGAAAATGAGCAGTTCTTC | CASSLVTGENEQFF
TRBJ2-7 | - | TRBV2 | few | TGTGCCAGCAGTTACTCGGACGGGTACGAGCAGTACTTC | CASSYSDGYEQYF
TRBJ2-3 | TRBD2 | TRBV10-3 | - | TGTGCCACCAGTGATTTAGCGGGGGGGCAGAGAGATACGCAGTATTTT | CATSDLAGGQRDTQYF
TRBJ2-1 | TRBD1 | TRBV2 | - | TGTGCCAGCAGTTTAACGGCAGGGGGATACAATGAGCAGTTCTTC | CASSLTAGGYNEQFF
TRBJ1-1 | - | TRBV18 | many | TGTGCCAGCTCACCAGAGGATTTCGTGGACACTGAAGCTTTCTTT | CASSPEDFVDTEAFF
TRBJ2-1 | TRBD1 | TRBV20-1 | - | TGCAGTGCTAGTGACCGGGACAGGGGCTCCAATGAGCAGTTCTTC | CSASDRDRGSNEQFF
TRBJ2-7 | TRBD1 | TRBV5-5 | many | TGTGCCAGCAGCTTATATTCCGGGACAGGGTACGAGCAGTACTTC | CASSLYSGTGYEQYF
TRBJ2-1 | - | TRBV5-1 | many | TGCGCCAGCAGCTTGGGGAATCCAGGGGTCCTTCTCAATGAGCAGTTCTTC | CASSLGNPGVLLNEQFF
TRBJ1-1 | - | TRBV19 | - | TGTGCCAGTAGGGGACGGCCGAACACTGAAGCTTTCTTT | CASRGRPNTEAFF
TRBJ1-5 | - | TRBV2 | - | TGTGCCAGCAGCATCAATCAGCCCCAGCATTTT | CASSINQPQHF
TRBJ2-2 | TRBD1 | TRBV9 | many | TGTGCCAGCAGCGGACGAACAGGGGTGGACACCGGGGAGCTGTTTTTT | CASSGRTGVDTGELFF
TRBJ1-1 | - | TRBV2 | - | TGTGCCAGCAGAGTGGGACTTGAAGCTTTCTTT | CASRVGLEAFF
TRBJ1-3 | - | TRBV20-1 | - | TGCAGTGCGACAGACTCTGGAAACACCATATATTTT | CSATDSGNTIYF
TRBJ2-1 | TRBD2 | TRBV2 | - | TGTGCCAGCAGCTCACGCCTAGCGGGAAACAATGAGCAGTTCTTC | CASSSRLAGNNEQFF
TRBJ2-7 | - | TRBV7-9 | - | TGTGCCAGCAGCCCAACGGGGAGCCAGAACGAGCAGTACTTC | CASSPTGSQNEQYF
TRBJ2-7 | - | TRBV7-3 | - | TGTGCCAGCAGCCAAAGCTCCTACGAGCAGTACTTC | CASSQSSYEQYF
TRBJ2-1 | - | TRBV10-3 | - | TGTGCCATCAGTGGCGGGCAGGGTGTGGATGAGCAGTTCTTC | CAISGGQGVDEQFF
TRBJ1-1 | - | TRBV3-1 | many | TGTGCCAGCAGCCCCTACGGGGGTATCGCTGAAGCTTTCTTT | CASSPYGGIAEAFF
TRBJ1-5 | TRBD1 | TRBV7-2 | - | TGTGCCAGCAGCTCTGGACAGGTGAATCAGCCCCAGCATTTT | CASSSGQVNQPQHF
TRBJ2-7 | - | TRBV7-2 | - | TGTGCCAGCAGCCCCACTATTTACGAGCAGTACTTC | CASSPTIYEQYF
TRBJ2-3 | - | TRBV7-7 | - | TGTGCTAGCAGCGCGGGGACGTCAACTAGCACAGATACGCAGTATTTT | CASSAGTSTSTDTQYF
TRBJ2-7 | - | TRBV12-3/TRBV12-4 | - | TGTGCCAGCAGCTCGGCCGGGGGAACTAACGAGCAGTACTTC | CASSSAGGTNEQYF
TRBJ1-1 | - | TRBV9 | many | TGTGCCAGCAGCTTGGGAGCGAACACTGAAGCTTTCTTT | CASSLGANTEAFF
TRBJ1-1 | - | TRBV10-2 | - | TGCGCCAGCAGTGGGGAGGACGGGAACACTGAAGCTTTCTTT | CASSGEDGNTEAFF
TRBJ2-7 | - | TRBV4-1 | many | TGCGCCAGCAGCCAAGACCGGGGGACAAAGTACGAGCAGTACTTC | CASSQDRGTKYEQYF
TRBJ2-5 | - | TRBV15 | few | TGTGCCACCAGCAGAGACAGGGCGGAGACCCAGTACTTC | CATSRDRAETQYF
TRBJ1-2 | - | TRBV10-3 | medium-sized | TGTGCCATCAGTGAGGTTCCTTCTAACTATGGCTACACCTTC | CAISEVPSNYGYTF
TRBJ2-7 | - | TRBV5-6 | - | TGTGCCAGCAGCTTTCAATCCGAGCAGTACTTC | CASSFQSEQYF
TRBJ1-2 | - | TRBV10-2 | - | TGCGCCAGCAGTGAGTCGAACGTCGACTATGGCTACACCTTC | CASSESNVDYGYTF
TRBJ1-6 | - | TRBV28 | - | TGTGCCAGCAGTTTATCACAGGGTTTAGTGCCCCTCCACTTT | CASSLSQGLVPLHF
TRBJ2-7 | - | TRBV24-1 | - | TGTGCCACCGGGGCCCCGGGCGGCGAGCAGTACTTC | CATGAPGGEQYF
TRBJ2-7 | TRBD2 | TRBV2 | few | TGTGCCAGCAGTGACGGCGGGAGTATCTCCTACGAGCAGTACTTC | CASSDGGSISYEQYF
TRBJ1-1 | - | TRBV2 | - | TGTGCCAGCACCCTTTCCTTGTCTCTTGAAGCTTTCTTT | CASTLSLSLEAFF
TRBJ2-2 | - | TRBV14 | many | TGTGCCAGCAGCCAAGATTTGACAGATCAGAACGGGGAGCTGTTTTTT | CASSQDLTDQNGELFF
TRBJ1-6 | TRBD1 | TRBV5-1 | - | TGCGCCAGCAGCTTGGGACAGGGGTGGAATTCACCCCTCCACTTT | CASSLGQGWNSPLHF
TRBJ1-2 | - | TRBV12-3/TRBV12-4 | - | TGTGCCAGCACCGTCGTGGCTGGCTACACCTTC | CASTVVAGYTF